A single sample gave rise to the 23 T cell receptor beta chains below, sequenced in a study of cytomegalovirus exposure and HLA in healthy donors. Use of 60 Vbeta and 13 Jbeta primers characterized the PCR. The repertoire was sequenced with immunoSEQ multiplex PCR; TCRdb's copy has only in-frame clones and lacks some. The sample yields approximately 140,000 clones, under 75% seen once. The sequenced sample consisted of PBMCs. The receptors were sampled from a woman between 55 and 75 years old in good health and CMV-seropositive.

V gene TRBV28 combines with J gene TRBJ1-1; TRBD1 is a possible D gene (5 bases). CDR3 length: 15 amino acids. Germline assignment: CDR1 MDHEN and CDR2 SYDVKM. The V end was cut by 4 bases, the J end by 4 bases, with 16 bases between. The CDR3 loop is CASSSSPGLGTEAFF. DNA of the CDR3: TGTGCCAGCAGTTCATCCCCAGGGTTGGGCACTGAAGCTTTCTTT. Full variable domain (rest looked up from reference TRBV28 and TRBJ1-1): DVKVTQSSRYLVKRTGEKVFLECVQDMDHENMFWYRQDPGLGLRLIYFSYDVKMKEKGDIPEGYSVSREKKERFSLILESASTNQTSMYLCASSSSPGLGTEAFFGQGTRLTVV.

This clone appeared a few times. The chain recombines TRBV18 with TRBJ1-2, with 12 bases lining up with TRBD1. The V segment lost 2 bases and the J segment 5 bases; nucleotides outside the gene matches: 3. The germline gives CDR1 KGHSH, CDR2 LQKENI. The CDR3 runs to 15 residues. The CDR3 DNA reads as TGTGCCAGCTCACCAGGGGGACAGGGGGCGTATGGCTACACCTTC. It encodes CASSPGGQGAYGYTF.

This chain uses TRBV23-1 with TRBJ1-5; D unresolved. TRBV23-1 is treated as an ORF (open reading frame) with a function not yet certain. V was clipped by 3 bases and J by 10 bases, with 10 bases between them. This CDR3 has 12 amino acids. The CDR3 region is CASSHPPGPQHF. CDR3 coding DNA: TGCGCCAGCAGTCACCCTCCGGGACCCCAGCATTTT.

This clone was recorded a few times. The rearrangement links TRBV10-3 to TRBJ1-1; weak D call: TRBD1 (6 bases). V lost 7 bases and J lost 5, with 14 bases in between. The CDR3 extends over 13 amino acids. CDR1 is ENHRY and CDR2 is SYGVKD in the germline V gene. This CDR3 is CAITRGRETEAFF. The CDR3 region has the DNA TGTGCCATCACGCGGGGGCGCGAAACTGAAGCTTTCTTT.

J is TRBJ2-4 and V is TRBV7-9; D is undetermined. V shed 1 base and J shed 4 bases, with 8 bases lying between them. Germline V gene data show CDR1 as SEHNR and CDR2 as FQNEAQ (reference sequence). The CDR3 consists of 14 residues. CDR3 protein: CASSLVSGKNIQYF. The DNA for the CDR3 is TGTGCCAGCAGCTTAGTTTCAGGAAAAAACATTCAGTACTTC.

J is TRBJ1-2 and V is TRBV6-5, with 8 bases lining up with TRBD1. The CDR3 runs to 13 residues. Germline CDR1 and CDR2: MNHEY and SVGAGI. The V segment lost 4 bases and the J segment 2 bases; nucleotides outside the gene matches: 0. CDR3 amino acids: CASSWTGNYGYTF. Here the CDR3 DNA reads TGTGCCAGCAGTTGGACAGGGAACTATGGCTACACCTTC.

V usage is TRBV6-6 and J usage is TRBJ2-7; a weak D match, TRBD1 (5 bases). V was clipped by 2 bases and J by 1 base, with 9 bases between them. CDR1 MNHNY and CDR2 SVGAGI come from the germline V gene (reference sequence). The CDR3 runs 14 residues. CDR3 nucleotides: TGTGCCAGCAGTTACACCCAGGGTTCCTACGAGCAGTACTTC. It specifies CASSYTQGSYEQYF.

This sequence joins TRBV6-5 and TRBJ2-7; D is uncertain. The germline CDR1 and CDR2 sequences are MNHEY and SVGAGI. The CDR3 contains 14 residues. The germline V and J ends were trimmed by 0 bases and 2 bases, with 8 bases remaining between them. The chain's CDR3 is CASSYSPVTYEQYF. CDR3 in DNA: TGTGCCAGCAGTTACTCCCCGGTCACCTACGAGCAGTACTTC.

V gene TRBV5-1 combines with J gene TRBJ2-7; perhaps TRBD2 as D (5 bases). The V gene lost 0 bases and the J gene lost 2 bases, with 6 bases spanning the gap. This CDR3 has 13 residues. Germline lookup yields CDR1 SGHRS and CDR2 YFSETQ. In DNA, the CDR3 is TGCGCCAGCAGCTTGGGACTAACCTACGAGCAGTACTTC. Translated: CASSLGLTYEQYF.

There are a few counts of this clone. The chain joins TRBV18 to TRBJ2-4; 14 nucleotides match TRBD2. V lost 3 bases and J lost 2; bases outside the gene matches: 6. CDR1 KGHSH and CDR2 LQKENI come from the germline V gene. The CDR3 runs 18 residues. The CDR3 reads CASSPGTSGSETKNIQYF. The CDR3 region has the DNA TGTGCCAGCTCACCCGGGACTAGCGGGAGTGAAACCAAAAACATTCAGTACTTC.

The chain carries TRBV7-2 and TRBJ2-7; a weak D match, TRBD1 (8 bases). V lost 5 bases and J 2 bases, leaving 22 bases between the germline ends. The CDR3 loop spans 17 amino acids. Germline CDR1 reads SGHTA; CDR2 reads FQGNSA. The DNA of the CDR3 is TGTGCCAGCAGCGCAGGGGGGGGCGGGACAGGTGCCTACGAGCAGTACTTC. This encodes CASSAGGGGTGAYEQYF.

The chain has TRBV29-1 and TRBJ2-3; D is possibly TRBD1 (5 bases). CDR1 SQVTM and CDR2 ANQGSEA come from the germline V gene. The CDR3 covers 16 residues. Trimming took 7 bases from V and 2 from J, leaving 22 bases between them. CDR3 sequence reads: CSAEGERSFNTDTQYF. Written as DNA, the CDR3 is TGCAGCGCCGAAGGGGAACGGAGCTTTAACACAGATACGCAGTATTTT.

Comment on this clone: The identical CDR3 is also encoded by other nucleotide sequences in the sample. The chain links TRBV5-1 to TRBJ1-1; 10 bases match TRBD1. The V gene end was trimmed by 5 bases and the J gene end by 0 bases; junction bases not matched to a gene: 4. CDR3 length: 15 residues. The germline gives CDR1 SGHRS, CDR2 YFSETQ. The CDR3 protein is CASRGTGVMNTEAFF. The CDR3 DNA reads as TGCGCCAGCAGAGGGACAGGGGTAATGAACACTGAAGCTTTCTTT.

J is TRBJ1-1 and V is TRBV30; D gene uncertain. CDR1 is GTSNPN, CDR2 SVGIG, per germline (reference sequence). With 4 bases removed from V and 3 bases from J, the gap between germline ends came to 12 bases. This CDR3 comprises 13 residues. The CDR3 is CAWNNRGDTEAFF. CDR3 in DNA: TGTGCCTGGAATAATCGGGGAGACACTGAAGCTTTCTTT.

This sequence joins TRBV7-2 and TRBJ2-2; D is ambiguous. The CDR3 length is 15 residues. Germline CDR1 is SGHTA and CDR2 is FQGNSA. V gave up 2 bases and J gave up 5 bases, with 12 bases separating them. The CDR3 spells CASSLRSVETGELFF. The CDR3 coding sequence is TGTGCCAGCAGCTTACGGTCGGTTGAAACCGGGGAGCTGTTTTTT. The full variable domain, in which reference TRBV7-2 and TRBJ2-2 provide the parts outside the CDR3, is GAGVSQSPSNKVTEKGKDVELRCDPISGHTALYWYRQSLGQGLEFLIYFQGNSAPDKSGLPSDRFSAERTGGSVSTLTIQRTQQEDSAVYLCASSLRSVETGELFFGEGSRLTVL.

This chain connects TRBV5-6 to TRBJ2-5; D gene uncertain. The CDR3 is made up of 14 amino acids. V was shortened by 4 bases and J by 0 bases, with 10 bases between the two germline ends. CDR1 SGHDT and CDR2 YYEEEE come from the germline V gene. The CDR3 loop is CASSHDKYQETQYF. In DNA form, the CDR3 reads TGTGCCAGCAGCCACGACAAGTACCAAGAGACCCAGTACTTC. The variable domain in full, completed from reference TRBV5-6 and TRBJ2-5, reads DAGVTQSPTHLIKTRGQQVTLRCSPKSGHDTVSWYQQALGQGPQFIFQYYEEEERQRGNFPDRFSGHQFPNYSSELNVNALLLGDSALYLCASSHDKYQETQYFGPGTRLLVL.

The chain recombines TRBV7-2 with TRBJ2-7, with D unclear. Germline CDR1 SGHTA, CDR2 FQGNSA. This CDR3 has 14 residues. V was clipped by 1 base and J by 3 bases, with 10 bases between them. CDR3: CASSLEVQVYEQYF. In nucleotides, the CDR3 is TGTGCCAGCAGCTTAGAAGTTCAGGTCTACGAGCAGTACTTC.

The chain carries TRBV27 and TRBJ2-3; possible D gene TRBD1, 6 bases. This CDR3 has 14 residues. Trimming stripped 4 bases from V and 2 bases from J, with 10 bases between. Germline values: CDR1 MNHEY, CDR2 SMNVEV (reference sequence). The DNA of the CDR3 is TGTGCCAGCAGTTACAGGGATCACACAGATACGCAGTATTTT. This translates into CASSYRDHTDTQYF.

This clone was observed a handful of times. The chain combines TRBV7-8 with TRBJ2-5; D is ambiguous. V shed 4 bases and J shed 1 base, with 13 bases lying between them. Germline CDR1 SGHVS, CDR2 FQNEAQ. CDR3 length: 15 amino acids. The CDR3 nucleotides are TGTGCCAGCAGCTATCCCCTAGTGTTCCAAGAGACCCAGTACTTC. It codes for CASSYPLVFQETQYF. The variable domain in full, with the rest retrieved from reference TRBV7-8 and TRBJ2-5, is GAGVSQSPRYKVAKRGQDVALRCDPISGHVSLFWYQQALGQGPEFLTYFQNEAQLDKSGLPSDRFFAERPEGSVSTLKIQRTQQEDSAVYLCASSYPLVFQETQYFGPGTRLLVL.

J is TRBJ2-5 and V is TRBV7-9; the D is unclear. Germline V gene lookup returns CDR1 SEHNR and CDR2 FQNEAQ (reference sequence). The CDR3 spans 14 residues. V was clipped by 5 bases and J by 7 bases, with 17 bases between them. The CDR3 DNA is TGTGCCAGCAGCCCGCTGAATGTCCCAGGGACCCAGTACTTC. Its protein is CASSPLNVPGTQYF.

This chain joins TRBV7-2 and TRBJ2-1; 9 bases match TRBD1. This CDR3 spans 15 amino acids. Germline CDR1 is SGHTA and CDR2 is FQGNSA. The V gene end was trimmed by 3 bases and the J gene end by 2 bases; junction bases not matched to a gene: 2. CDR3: CASSFTGGAYNEQFF. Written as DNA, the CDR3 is TGTGCCAGCAGCTTTACAGGGGGCGCCTACAATGAGCAGTTCTTC. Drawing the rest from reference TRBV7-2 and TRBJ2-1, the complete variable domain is GAGVSQSPSNKVTEKGKDVELRCDPISGHTALYWYRQSLGQGLEFLIYFQGNSAPDKSGLPSDRFSAERTGGSVSTLTIQRTQQEDSAVYLCASSFTGGAYNEQFFGPGTRLTVL.

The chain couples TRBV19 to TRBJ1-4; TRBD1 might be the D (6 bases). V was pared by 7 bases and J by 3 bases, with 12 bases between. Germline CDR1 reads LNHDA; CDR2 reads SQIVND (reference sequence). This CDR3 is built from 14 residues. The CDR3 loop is CASTGGPANEKLFF. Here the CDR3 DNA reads TGTGCCAGTACGGGGGGCCCGGCTAATGAAAAACTGTTTTTT.

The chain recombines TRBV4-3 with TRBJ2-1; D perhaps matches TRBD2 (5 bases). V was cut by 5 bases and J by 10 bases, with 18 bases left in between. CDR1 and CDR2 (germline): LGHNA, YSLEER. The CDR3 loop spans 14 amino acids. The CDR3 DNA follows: TGCGCCAGCAGCGCAAGAGAGGGTAGCGAAGAGCAGTTCTTC. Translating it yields CASSAREGSEEQFF.